This paragraph covers one T cell receptor beta chain sequence. The method was immunoSEQ multiplex PCR; TCRdb's version includes in-frame clones alone and lacks a portion of them. The sample holds 500,000 or so clones, 95% to 97% seen once. Germline V lookup: CDR1 SGHVS, CDR2 FNYEAQ. The CDR3 spans 16 residues. The J segment lost 9 bases and the V segment lost 1 base, leaving 8 bases of the junction unmatched. This sample stems from a study of shared clonotypes between healthy human individuals. The V and J genes are TRBV7-6 and TRBJ2-7, with 14 bases fitting TRBD2. The source of this sequence is a woman aged 30 to 39 in good health. Specimen: naive CD4+ T cells sorted from blood. The subset here: CD45RA+ positively selected. The CDR3 DNA reads as TGTGCCAGCAGCTTAGTTGGGACTAGCGGGGGTAGTCCGCAGTACTTC. Translation: CASSLVGTSGGSPQYF.